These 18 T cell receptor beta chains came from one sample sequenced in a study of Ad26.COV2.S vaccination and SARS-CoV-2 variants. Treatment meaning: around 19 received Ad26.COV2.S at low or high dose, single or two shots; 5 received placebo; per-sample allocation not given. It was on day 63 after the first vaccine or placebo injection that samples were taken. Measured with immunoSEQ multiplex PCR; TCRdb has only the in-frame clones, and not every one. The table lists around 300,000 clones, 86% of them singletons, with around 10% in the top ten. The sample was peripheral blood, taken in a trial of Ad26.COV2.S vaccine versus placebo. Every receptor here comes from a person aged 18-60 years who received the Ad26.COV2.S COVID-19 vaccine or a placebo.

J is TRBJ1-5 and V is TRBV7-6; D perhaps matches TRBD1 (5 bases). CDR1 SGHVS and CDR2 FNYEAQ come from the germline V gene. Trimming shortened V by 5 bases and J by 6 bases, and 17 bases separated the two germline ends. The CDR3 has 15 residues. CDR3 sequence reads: CASSPNRDFSQPQHF. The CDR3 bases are TGTGCCAGCAGCCCGAACCGGGACTTTAGTCAGCCCCAGCATTTT.

The CDR3 nucleotides are TGTGCCAGCTCCCCAAGGACGCTATCCGGGGCCAACGTCCTGACTTTC. It translates to CASSPRTLSGANVLTF. The V gene is TRBV18, the J gene TRBJ2-6, with D hard to call. The length of the CDR3 is 16 residues. Germline CDR1 KGHSH, CDR2 LQKENI. Trimming cost V 6 bases and J 4 bases, with 16 bases left between them.

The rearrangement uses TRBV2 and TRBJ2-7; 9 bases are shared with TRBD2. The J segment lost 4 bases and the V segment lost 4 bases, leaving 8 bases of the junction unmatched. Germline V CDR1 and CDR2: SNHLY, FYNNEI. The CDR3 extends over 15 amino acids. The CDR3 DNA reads TGTGCCAGCAGTGTACTCCGACTAGCGGATTACGAGCAGTACTTC. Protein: CASSVLRLADYEQYF.

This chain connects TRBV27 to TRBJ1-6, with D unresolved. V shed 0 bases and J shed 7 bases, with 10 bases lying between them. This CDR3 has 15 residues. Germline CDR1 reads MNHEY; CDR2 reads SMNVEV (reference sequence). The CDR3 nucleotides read TGTGCCAGCAGTTTATCAAAGGTCCTCAATTCACCCCTCCACTTT. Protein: CASSLSKVLNSPLHF.

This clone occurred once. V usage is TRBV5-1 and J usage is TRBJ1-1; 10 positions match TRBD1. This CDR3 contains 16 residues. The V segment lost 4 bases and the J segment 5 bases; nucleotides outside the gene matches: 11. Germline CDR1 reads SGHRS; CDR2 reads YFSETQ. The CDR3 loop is CASSTRTGGVGTEAFF. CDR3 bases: TGCGCCAGCAGCACGAGGACAGGGGGAGTTGGAACTGAAGCTTTCTTT. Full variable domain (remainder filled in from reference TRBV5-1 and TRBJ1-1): KAGVTQTPRYLIKTRGQQVTLSCSPISGHRSVSWYQQTPGQGLQFLFEYFSETQRNKGNFPGRFSGRQFSNSRSEMNVSTLELGDSALYLCASSTRTGGVGTEAFFGQGTRLTVV.

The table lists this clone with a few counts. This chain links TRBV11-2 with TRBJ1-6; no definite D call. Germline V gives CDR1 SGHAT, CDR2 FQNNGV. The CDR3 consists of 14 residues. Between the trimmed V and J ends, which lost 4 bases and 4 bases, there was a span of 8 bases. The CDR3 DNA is TGTGCCAGCAGCTACGGGAGTTATAATTCACCCCTCCACTTT. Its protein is CASSYGSYNSPLHF. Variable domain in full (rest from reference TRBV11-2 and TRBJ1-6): EAGVAQSPRYKIIEKRQSVAFWCNPISGHATLYWYQQILGQGPKLLIQFQNNGVVDDSQLPKDRFSAERLKGVDSTLKIQPAKLEDSAVYLCASSYGSYNSPLHFGNGTRLTVT.

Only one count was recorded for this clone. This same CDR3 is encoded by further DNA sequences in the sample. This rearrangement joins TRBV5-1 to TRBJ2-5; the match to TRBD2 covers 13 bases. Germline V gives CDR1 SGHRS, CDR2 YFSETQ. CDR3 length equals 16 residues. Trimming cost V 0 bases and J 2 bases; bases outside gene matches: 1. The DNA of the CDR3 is TGCGCCAGCAGCTTGGGACTAGCGGGAGGACAAGAGACCCAGTACTTC. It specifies CASSLGLAGGQETQYF. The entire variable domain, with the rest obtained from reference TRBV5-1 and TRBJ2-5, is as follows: KAGVTQTPRYLIKTRGQQVTLSCSPISGHRSVSWYQQTPGQGLQFLFEYFSETQRNKGNFPGRFSGRQFSNSRSEMNVSTLELGDSALYLCASSLGLAGGQETQYFGPGTRLLVL.

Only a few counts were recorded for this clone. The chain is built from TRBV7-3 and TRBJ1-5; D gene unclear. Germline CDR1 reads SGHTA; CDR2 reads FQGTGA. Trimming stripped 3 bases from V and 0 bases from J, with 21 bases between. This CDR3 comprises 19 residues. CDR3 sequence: CASSFKCGREIYSNQPQHF. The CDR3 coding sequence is TGTGCCAGCAGCTTTAAATGTGGGAGGGAAATTTATAGCAATCAGCCCCAGCATTTT.

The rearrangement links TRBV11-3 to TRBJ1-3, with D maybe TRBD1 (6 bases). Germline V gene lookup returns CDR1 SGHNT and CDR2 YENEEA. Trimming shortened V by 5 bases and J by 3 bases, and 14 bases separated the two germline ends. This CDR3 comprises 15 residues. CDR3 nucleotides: TGTGCCAGCAGCAAGGGGGGGACCGGTGGAAACACCATATATTTT. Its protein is CASSKGGTGGNTIYF.

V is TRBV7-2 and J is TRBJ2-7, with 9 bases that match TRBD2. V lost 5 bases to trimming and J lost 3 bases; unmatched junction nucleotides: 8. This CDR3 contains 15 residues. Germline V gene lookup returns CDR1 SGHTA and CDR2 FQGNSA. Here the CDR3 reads CASSPGLAGIYEQYF. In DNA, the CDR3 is TGTGCCAGCAGCCCTGGGCTAGCGGGGATCTACGAGCAGTACTTC.

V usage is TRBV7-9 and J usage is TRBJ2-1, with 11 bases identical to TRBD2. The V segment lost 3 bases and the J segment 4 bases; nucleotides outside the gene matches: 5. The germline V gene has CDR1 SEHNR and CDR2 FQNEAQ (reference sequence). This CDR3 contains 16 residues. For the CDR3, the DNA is TGTGCCAGCAGCTTCCTGACTAGCGGGGTTTACAATGAGCAGTTCTTC. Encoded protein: CASSFLTSGVYNEQFF.

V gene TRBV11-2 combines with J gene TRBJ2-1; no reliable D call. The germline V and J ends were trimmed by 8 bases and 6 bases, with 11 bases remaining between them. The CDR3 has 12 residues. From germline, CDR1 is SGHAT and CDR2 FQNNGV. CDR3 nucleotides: TGTGCCAGCTCATCGGACGTCAATGAGCAGTTCTTC. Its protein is CASSSDVNEQFF.

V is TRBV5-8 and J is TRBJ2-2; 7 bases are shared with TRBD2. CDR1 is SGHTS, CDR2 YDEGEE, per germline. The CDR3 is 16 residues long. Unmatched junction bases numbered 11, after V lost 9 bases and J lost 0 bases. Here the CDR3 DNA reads TGTGCCAACGGGGGACTAACAGGTTCGAACACCGGGGAGCTGTTTTTT. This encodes CANGGLTGSNTGELFF.

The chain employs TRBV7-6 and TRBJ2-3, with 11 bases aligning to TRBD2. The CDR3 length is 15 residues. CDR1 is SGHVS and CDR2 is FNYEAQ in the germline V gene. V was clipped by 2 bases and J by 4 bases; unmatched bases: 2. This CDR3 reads CASSLPSGRPDTQYF. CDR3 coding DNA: TGTGCCAGCAGCTTACCTAGCGGGAGGCCAGATACGCAGTATTTT.

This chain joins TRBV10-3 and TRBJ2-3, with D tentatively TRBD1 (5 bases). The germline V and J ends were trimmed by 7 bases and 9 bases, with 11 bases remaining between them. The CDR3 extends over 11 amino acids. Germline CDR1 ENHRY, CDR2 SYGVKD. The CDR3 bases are TGTGCCATCAAGTCGGCAGGGACGCAGTATTTT. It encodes CAIKSAGTQYF.

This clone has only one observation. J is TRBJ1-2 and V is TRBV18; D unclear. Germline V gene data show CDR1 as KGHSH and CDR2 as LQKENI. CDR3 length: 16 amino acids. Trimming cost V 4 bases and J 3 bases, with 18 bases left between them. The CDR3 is CASSRDRASRDYGYTF. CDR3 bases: TGTGCCAGCTCACGAGACCGGGCCTCGAGGGACTATGGCTACACCTTC.

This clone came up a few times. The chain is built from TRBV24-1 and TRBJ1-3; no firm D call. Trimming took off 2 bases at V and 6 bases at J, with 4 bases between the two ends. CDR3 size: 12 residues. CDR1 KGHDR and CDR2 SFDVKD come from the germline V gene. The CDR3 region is CATSDYQNTIYF. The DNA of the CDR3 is TGTGCCACCAGTGATTATCAAAACACCATATATTTT.

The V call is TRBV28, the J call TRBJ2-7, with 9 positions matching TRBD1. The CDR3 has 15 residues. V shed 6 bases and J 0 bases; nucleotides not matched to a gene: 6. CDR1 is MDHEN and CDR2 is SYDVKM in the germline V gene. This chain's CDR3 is CASSWDRESSYEQYF. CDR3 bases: TGTGCCAGCAGCTGGGACAGGGAAAGCTCCTACGAGCAGTACTTC.